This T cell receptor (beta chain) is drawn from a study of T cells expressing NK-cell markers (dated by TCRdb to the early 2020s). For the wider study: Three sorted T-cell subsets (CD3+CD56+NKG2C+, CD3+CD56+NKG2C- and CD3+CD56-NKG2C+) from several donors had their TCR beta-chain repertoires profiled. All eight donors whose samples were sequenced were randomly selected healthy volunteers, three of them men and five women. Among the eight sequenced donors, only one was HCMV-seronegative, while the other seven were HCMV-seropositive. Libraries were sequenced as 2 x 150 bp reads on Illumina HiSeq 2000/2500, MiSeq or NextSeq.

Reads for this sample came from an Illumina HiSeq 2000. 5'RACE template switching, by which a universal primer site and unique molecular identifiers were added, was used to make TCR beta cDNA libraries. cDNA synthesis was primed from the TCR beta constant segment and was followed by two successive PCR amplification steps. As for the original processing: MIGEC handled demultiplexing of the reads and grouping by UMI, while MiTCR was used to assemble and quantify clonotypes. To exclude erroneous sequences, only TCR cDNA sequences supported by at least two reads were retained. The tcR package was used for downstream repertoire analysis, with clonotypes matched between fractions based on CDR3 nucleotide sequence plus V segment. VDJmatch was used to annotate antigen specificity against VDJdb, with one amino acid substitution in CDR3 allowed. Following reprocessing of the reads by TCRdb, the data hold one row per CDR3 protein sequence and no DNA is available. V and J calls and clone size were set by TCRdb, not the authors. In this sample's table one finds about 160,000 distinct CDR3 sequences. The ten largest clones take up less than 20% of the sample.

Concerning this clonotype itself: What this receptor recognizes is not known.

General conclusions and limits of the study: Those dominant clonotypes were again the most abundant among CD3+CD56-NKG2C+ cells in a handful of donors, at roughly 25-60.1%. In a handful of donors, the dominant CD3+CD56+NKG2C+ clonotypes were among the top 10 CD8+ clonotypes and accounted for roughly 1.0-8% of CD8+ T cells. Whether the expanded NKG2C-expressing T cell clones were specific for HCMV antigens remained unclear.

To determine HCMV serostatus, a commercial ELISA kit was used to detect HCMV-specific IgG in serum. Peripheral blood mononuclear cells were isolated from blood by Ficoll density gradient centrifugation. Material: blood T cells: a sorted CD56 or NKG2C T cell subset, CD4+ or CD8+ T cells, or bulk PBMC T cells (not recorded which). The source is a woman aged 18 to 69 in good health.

The CDR3 is CASSVAQGSTGELFF. The chain is assembled from TRBV9 and TRBJ2-2; the D gene TCRdb calls, TRBD1, cannot be checked with no DNA. CDR1 and CDR2, looked up from the germline V gene, are SGDLS and YYNGEE. The CDR3 measures 15 amino acids from cysteine to phenylalanine. The entry carries no DNA sequence. Where the CDR3 stops, the reference TRBV9 and TRBJ2-2 genes take over; the full variable domain is DSGVTQTPKHLITATGQRVTLRCSPRSGDLSVYWYQQSLDQGLQFLIQYYNGEERAKGNILERFSAQQFPDLHSELNLSSLELGDSALYFCASSVAQGSTGELFFGEGSRLTVL.